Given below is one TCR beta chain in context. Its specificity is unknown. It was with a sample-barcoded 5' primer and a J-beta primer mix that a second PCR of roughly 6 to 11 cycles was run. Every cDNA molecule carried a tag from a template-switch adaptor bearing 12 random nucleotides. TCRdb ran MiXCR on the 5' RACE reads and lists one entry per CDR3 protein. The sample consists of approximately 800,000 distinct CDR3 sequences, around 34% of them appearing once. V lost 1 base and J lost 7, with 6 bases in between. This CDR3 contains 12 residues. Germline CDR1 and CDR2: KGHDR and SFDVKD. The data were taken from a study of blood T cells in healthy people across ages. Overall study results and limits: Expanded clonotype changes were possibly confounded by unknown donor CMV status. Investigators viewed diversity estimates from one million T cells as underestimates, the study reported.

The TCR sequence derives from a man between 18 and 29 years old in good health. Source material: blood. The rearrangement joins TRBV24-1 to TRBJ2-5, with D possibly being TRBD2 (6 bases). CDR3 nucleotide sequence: TGTGCCACCAGTGATTTCGGGAGGACCCAGTACTTC. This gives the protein CATSDFGRTQYF.